The 20 T cell receptor beta chains below come from one sample, sequenced in a study of T cells after yellow fever vaccination. From the 5' RACE reads, TCRdb called clonotypes with MiXCR, one entry per CDR3 protein. The sample yields roughly 250,000 distinct CDR3 sequences, 10% to 15% seen once. The sequencing used CD4+ T cells sorted from PBMCs, collected 45 days after the yellow fever booster vaccination. All receptors come from a man aged 30-40 years who received the YFV17D yellow fever vaccine.

This clonotype was seen more than once but under ten times. This sequence joins TRBV29-1 and TRBJ2-1; 7 nucleotides agree with TRBD2. The CDR3 is 15 residues long. Germline V gene sequence: CDR1 SQVTM, CDR2 ANQGSEA. J was trimmed by 1 base and V by 8 bases; bases with no gene match: 11. This CDR3 is CSTRERTGSYNEQFF. CDR3 in DNA: TGCAGCACGCGGGAGAGGACTGGGTCCTACAATGAGCAGTTCTTC.

The chain employs TRBV12-3 or TRBV12-4 and TRBJ1-5; 11 bases line up with TRBD1. J was trimmed by 6 bases and V by 5 bases; bases with no gene match: 15. The CDR3 consists of 18 residues. This CDR3 reads CASSHGGQGAISGQPQHF. The CDR3 DNA reads TGTGCCAGCAGTCATGGAGGACAGGGGGCAATTTCGGGTCAGCCCCAGCATTTT.

This chain links TRBV10-3 with TRBJ2-1, with TRBD1 matching 8 bases. After removal of 8 bases from V and 9 bases from J, the junction contained 12 bases not matched to a gene. This CDR3 contains 14 residues. Per germline, CDR1 ENHRY and CDR2 SYGVKD. The CDR3 bases are TGTGCCATCTCCTTATCCTCAGGGGGCGGTGAGCAGTTCTTC. This sequence encodes CAISLSSGGGEQFF.

This clonotype was observed a few times. The V and J genes are TRBV3-1 and TRBJ2-5, with D unresolved. V gave up 3 bases and J gave up 7 bases, with 9 bases separating them. The length of the CDR3 is 12 residues. Germline V gives CDR1 LGHDT, CDR2 YNNKEL (reference sequence). This CDR3 reads CASSQGTGTQYF. Here the CDR3 DNA reads TGTGCCAGCAGCCAGGGTACGGGGACCCAGTACTTC.

The chain combines TRBV5-1 with TRBJ2-3; tentative D call: TRBD1 (5 bases). The CDR3 runs 14 residues. The V end lost 3 bases, the J end lost 6 bases, and 14 bases lay between the germline ends. Per the germline V gene, CDR1 is SGHRS and CDR2 is YFSETQ. The CDR3 loop is CASSSGISEDTQYF. CDR3 bases: TGCGCCAGCAGCTCAGGGATCTCTGAGGATACGCAGTATTTT.

V and J are TRBV27 and TRBJ2-7; 7 nucleotides align to TRBD2. The CDR3 covers 13 residues. Trimming took 6 bases from V and 4 from J; bases not matched to a gene: 6. Germline V lookup: CDR1 MNHEY, CDR2 SMNVEV (reference sequence). CDR3 nucleotides: TGTGCCAGCAGGAGGACTAGTTCTTACGAGCAGTACTTC. This sequence encodes CASRRTSSYEQYF.

The chain employs TRBV9 and TRBJ2-7; D gene uncertain. CDR3 length: 14 amino acids. V was clipped by 3 bases and J by 0 bases, with 10 bases between them. From germline, CDR1 is SGDLS and CDR2 YYNGEE. CDR3 sequence: CASSEEFYSYEQYF. The CDR3 DNA reads TGTGCCAGCAGCGAGGAGTTTTACTCCTACGAGCAGTACTTC. The full variable domain, with the rest looked up from reference TRBV9 and TRBJ2-7, is DSGVTQTPKHLITATGQRVTLRCSPRSGDLSVYWYQQSLDQGLQFLIQYYNGEERAKGNILERFSAQQFPDLHSELNLSSLELGDSALYFCASSEEFYSYEQYFGPGTRLTVT.

J is TRBJ2-7 and V is TRBV20-1; no clear D gene. The CDR3 covers 12 residues. Trimming stripped 5 bases from V and 6 bases from J, with 14 bases between. Germline lookup yields CDR1 DFQATT and CDR2 SNEGSKA (reference sequence). CDR3 amino acids: CSAPRGNLEQYF. In DNA, the CDR3 is TGCAGTGCTCCCCGCGGCAACCTCGAGCAGTACTTC.

J is TRBJ2-7 and V is TRBV5-1; D is possibly TRBD2 (6 bases). Looked up from germline, CDR1 is SGHRS and CDR2 is YFSETQ. The ends were cut back, 6 bases at V and 6 bases at J, with 28 bases in the middle. CDR3 length: 17 amino acids. CDR3 coding DNA: TGCGCCAGCACGTTCGGGGGAGTAGAGTTTGGGAGGACCGAGCAGTACTTC. This sequence encodes CASTFGGVEFGRTEQYF.

The chain employs TRBV18 and TRBJ2-1; 15 bases fit TRBD2. Germline loops: CDR1 KGHSH, CDR2 LQKENI. CDR3 length: 16 amino acids. The V segment lost 3 bases and the J segment 6 bases; nucleotides outside the gene matches: 3. The CDR3 nucleotides read TGTGCCAGCTCACCTGAGGGACTAGCGGGAGGCAATGAGCAGTTCTTC. Protein: CASSPEGLAGGNEQFF.

This clonotype was found a few times. This chain uses TRBV7-2 with TRBJ1-5, with TRBD1 matching over 9 bases. This CDR3 spans 15 amino acids. The J segment lost 7 bases and the V segment lost 3 bases, leaving 7 bases of the junction unmatched. Germline CDR1 and CDR2: SGHTA and FQGNSA. The CDR3 DNA reads TGTGCCAGCAGCTTGTGGGGACAGGGCCAACAGCCCCAGCATTTT. Residues: CASSLWGQGQQPQHF.

There are many counts of this clonotype. The V gene is TRBV7-2, the J gene TRBJ2-2; D is possibly TRBD1 or TRBD2 (5 bases each). The CDR3 runs to 15 residues. Germline V gene data show CDR1 as SGHTA and CDR2 as FQGNSA. V lost 4 bases and J 0 bases, leaving 9 bases between the germline ends. This CDR3 reads CASSYGTANTGELFF. CDR3 DNA: TGTGCCAGCAGCTACGGGACGGCGAACACCGGGGAGCTGTTTTTT.

The table lists this clonotype with a few counts. V is TRBV5-1 and J is TRBJ1-6, with D unresolved. Trimming shortened V by 4 bases and J by 13 bases, and 18 bases separated the two germline ends. This CDR3 is built from 14 residues. From germline, CDR1 is SGHRS and CDR2 YFSETQ. This CDR3 reads CASSDGIPGTPLHF. The CDR3 DNA reads TGCGCCAGCAGCGATGGAATACCCGGTACGCCCCTCCACTTT. Based on the CDR3 plus reference TRBV5-1 and TRBJ1-6, the full variable domain is KAGVTQTPRYLIKTRGQQVTLSCSPISGHRSVSWYQQTPGQGLQFLFEYFSETQRNKGNFPGRFSGRQFSNSRSEMNVSTLELGDSALYLCASSDGIPGTPLHFGNGTRLTVT.

In its sample, this clonotype was seen a few times. This chain uses TRBV20-1 with TRBJ1-4, with D uncertain. Trimming took 5 bases from V and 8 from J, leaving 15 bases between them. The germline CDR1 and CDR2 sequences are DFQATT and SNEGSKA (reference sequence). The CDR3 has 13 amino acids. CDR3 sequence: CSALDGYLEKLFF. CDR3 in DNA: TGCAGTGCTCTCGACGGATACCTGGAAAAACTGTTTTTT.

The chain uses TRBV4-3 and TRBJ2-3; D is unclear. Germline V lookup: CDR1 LGHNA, CDR2 YSLEER. The CDR3 contains 13 residues. Trimming took off 4 bases at V and 6 bases at J, with 11 bases between the two ends. The chain's CDR3 is CASSRQTGDTQYF. CDR3 bases: TGCGCCAGCAGCCGCCAAACCGGGGATACGCAGTATTTT.

The chain uses TRBV20-1 and TRBJ2-1; 14 bases fit TRBD2. CDR3 length equals 13 residues. V lost 5 bases, J lost 9 bases, and 3 bases stayed unmatched. From germline, CDR1 is DFQATT and CDR2 SNEGSKA (reference sequence). The CDR3 DNA is TGCAGTGCTCAGACTAGCGGGAGGGTTGAGCAGTTCTTC. Its protein product is CSAQTSGRVEQFF.

The gene calls are TRBV5-1 and TRBJ2-5, with TRBD1 matching over 8 bases. After removal of 4 bases from V and 5 bases from J, the junction contained 13 bases not matched to a gene. The CDR3 is 16 amino acids. Per the germline V gene, CDR1 is SGHRS and CDR2 is YFSETQ. The CDR3 sequence: CASSVGRGRGLETQYF. Here the CDR3 DNA reads TGCGCCAGCAGCGTGGGCAGGGGGCGCGGTCTGGAGACCCAGTACTTC.

This clonotype was seen more than once but under ten times. This chain uses TRBV20-1 with TRBJ2-4; D could derive from TRBD1 or TRBD2 (5 bases each). CDR1 and CDR2 (germline): DFQATT, SNEGSKA (reference sequence). The CDR3 contains 13 residues. Trimming shortened V by 5 bases and J by 9 bases, and 17 bases separated the two germline ends. The CDR3 sequence is CSAPGTRGSIQYF. The DNA for the CDR3 is TGCAGTGCTCCCGGGACCCGAGGGTCCATTCAGTACTTC.

Ten or more counts support this clonotype. The chain is built from TRBV30 and TRBJ1-2; D is possibly TRBD1 (5 bases). The CDR3 spans 15 residues. Germline V gives CDR1 GTSNPN, CDR2 SVGIG (reference sequence). V lost 3 bases to trimming and J lost 4 bases, with 18 bases between them. The CDR3: CAWSRLEGLGYGYTF. Here the CDR3 DNA reads TGTGCCTGGAGCCGGCTGGAGGGGCTTGGCTATGGCTACACCTTC.

In its sample, this clonotype was seen a few times. This chain connects TRBV15 to TRBJ2-5; D perhaps matches TRBD1 (6 bases). CDR3 length equals 15 residues. Trimming stripped 1 base from V and 2 bases from J, with 11 bases between. Germline CDR1 and CDR2: LNHNV and YYDKDF (reference sequence). CDR3 DNA sequence: TGTGCCACCAGCAGAGGTTGGCAGGGGCAAGAGACCCAGTACTTC. Its translation: CATSRGWQGQETQYF.